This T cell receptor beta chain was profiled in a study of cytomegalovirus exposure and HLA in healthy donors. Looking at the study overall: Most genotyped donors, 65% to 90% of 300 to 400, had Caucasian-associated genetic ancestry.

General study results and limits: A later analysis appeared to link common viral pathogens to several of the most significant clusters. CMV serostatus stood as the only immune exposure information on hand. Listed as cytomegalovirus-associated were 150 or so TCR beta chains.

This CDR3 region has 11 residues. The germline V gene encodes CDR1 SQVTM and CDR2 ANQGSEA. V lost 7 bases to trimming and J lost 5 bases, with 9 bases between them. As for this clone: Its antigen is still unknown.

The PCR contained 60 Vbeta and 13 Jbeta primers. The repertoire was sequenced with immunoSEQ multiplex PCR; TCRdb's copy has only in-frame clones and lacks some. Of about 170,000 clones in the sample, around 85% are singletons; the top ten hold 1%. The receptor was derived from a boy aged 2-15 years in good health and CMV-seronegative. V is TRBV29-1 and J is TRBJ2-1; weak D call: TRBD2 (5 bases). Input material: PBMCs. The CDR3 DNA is TGCAGCGCGGGGTGGAACAATGAGCAGTTCTTC. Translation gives CSAGWNNEQFF.